The source of this TCR beta chain is a study of shared clonotypes between healthy human individuals. Study-wide background: The study drew on a couple of women and three men aged 18 to 49 as donors. Three plates each covered CD4 naive and memory; CD8 naive two, CD8 memory one.

Trimming left V 6 bases short and J 5 bases short, with 17 bases between. Per germline, CDR1 MDHEN and CDR2 SYDVKM. The CDR3 is made up of 14 amino acids. The protocol was immunoSEQ multiplex PCR, while the TCRdb copy is restricted to in-frame clones and leaves out a portion. The sample has roughly 1,500,000 clones; roughly 98.5% are singletons. This rearrangement joins TRBV28 to TRBJ2-7; D is ambiguous. Sequences were obtained from naive CD4+ T cells sorted from blood. The subset denotes: CD45RA+ positively selected. The sequence was collected from a man aged 25 to 40 in good health. CDR3 bases: TGTGCCAGCAGGTTCAAAAGAACGAAAAACGAGCAGTACTTC. It encodes CASRFKRTKNEQYF.